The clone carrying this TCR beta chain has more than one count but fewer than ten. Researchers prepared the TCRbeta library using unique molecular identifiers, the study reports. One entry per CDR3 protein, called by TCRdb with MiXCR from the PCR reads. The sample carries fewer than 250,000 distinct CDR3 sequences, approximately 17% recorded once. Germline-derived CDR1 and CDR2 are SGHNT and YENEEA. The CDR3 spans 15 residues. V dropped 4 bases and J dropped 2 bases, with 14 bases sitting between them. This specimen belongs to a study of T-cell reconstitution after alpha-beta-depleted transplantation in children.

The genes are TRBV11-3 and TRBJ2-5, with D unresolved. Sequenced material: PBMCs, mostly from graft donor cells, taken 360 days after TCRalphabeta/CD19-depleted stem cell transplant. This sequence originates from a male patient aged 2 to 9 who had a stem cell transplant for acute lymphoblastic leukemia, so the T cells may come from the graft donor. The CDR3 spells CASSSIWADQETQYF. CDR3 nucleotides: TGTGCCAGCAGCTCAATCTGGGCGGATCAAGAGACCCAGTACTTC.